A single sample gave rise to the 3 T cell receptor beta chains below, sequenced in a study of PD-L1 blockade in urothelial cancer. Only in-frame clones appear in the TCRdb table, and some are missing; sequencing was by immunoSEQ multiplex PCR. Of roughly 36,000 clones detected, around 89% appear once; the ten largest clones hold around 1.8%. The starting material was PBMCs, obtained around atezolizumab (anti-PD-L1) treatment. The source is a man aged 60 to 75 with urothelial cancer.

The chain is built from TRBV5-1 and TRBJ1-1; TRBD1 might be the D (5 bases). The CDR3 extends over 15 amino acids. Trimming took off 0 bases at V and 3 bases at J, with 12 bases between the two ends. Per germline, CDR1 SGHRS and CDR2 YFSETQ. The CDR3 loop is CASSLELGQHTEAFF. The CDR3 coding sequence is TGCGCCAGCAGCTTGGAACTGGGGCAGCACACTGAAGCTTTCTTT. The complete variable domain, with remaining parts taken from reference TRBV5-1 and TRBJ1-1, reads KAGVTQTPRYLIKTRGQQVTLSCSPISGHRSVSWYQQTPGQGLQFLFEYFSETQRNKGNFPGRFSGRQFSNSRSEMNVSTLELGDSALYLCASSLELGQHTEAFFGQGTRLTVV.

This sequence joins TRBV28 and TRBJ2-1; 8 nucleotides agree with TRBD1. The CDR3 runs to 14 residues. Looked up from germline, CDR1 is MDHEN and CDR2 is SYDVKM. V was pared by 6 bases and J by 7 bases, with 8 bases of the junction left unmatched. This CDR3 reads CASSPDRGANEQFF. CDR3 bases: TGTGCCAGCAGCCCCGACAGGGGAGCGAATGAGCAGTTCTTC.

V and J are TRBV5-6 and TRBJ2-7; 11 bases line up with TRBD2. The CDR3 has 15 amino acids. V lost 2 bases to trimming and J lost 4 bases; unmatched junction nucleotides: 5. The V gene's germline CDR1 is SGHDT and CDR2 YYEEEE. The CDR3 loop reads CASSLPTSGEYEQYF. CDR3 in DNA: TGTGCCAGCAGCTTACCGACTAGCGGGGAGTACGAGCAGTACTTC.